This entry describes one TCR beta chain. The data stem from a study of OX40 agonist ivuxolimab in advanced cancers. Germline V lookup: CDR1 SGDLS, CDR2 YYNGEE. The CDR3 totals 14 residues. V lost 3 bases and J lost 6; bases outside the gene matches: 7. Sequenced by immunoSEQ multiplex PCR; TCRdb stores in-frame clones only, minus some. Of tens of thousands of clones listed, about 85% were seen once; the top ten hold around 5%. The chain links TRBV9 to TRBJ2-3, with 7 bases lining up with TRBD1. The source is an adult with an advanced solid tumor such as melanoma, head and neck, liver or kidney cancer. The sequencing here drew on CD4+ or CD8+ T cells sorted from blood, taken in a trial of the OX40 agonist ivuxolimab. CDR3 bases: TGTGCCAGCAGCGATACAGGGGCCATGGATACGCAGTATTTT. The encoded protein is CASSDTGAMDTQYF.